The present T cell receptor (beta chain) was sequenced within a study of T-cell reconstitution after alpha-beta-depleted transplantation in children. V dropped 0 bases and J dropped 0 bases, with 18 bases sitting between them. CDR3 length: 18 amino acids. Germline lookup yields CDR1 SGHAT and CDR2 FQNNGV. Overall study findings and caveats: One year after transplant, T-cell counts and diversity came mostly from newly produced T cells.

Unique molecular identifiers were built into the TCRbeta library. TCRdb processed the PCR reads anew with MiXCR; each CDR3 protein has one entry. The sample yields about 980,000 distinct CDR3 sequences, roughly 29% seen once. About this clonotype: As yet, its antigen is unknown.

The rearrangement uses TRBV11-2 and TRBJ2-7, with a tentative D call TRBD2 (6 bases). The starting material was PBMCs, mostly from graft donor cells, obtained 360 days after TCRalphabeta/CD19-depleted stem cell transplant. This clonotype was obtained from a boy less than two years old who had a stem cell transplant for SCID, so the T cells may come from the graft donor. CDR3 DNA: TGTGCCAGCAGCTTAGAGTCGAATGGGCGGGGACTCTCCTACGAGCAGTACTTC. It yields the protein CASSLESNGRGLSYEQYF.